This T cell receptor (beta chain) was identified in a study of cytomegalovirus exposure and HLA in healthy donors. This CDR3 contains 14 residues. CDR1 is WNHNN and CDR2 is SYGVQD in the germline V gene (reference sequence). Trimming cost V 2 bases and J 4 bases; bases outside gene matches: 5. The PCR used 60 Vbeta and 13 Jbeta primers. Assay used: immunoSEQ multiplex PCR; TCRdb lists only in-frame clones, some missing. In the table there are roughly 20,000 clones, 70% to 85% of which are singletons. Sequenced sample: PBMCs. This TCR derives from a human donor in good health. The J gene is TRBJ2-7, the V gene TRBV10-1; TRBD2 matches 7 bases. DNA of the CDR3: TGCGCCAGCAGTGAGCGGGAGGATTGGTACGAGCAGTACTTC. Translated, it gives CASSEREDWYEQYF.